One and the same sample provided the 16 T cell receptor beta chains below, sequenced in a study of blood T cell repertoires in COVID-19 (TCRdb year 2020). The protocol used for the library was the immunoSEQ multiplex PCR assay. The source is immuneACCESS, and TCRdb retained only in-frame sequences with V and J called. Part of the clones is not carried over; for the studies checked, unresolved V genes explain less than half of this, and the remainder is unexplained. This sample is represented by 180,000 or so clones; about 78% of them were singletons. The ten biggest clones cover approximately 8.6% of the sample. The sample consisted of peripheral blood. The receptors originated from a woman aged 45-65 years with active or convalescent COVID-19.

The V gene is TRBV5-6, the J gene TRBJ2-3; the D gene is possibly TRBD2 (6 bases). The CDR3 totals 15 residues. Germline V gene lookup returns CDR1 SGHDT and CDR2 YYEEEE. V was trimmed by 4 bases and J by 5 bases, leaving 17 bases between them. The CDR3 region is CASSLMGGGGDTQYF. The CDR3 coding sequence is TGTGCCAGCAGCCTGATGGGGGGAGGAGGAGATACGCAGTATTTT.

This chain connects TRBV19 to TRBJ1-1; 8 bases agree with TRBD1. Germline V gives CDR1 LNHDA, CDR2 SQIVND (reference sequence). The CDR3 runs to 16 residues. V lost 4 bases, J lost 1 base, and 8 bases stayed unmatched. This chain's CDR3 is CASSRGQARGNTEAFF. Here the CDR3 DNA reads TGTGCCAGTAGTAGGGGACAGGCGAGAGGGAACACTGAAGCTTTCTTT.

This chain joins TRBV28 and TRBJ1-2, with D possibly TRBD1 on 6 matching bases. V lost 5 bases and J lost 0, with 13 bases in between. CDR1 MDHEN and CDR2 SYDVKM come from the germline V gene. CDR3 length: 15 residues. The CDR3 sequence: CASSINGQSNYGYTF. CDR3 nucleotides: TGTGCCAGCAGTATCAATGGACAGTCTAACTATGGCTACACCTTC.

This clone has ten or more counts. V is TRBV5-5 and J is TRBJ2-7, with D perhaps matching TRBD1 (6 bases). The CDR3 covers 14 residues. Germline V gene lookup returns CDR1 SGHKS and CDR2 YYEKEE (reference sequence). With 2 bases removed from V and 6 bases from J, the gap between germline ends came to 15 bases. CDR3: CASSFRSGTPEQYF. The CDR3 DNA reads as TGTGCCAGCAGCTTCCGCTCCGGGACACCCGAGCAGTACTTC.

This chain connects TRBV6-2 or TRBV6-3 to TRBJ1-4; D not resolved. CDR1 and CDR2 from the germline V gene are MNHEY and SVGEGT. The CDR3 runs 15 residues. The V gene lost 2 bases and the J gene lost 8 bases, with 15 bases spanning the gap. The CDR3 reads CASSYSGTRGEKLFF. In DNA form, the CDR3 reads TGTGCCAGCAGTTACAGTGGAACTCGGGGAGAAAAACTGTTTTTT.

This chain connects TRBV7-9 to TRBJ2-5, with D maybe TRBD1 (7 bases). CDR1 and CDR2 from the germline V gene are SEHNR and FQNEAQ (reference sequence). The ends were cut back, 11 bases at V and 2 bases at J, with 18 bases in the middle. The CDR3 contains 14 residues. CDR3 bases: TGTGCCGGATCGTCAGGGGGGTTACAAGAGACCCAGTACTTC. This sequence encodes CAGSSGGLQETQYF.

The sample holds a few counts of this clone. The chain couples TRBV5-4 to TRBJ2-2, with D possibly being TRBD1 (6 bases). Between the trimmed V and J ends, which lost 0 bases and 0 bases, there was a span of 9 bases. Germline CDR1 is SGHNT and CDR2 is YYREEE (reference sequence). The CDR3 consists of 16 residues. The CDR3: CASSLETGANTGELFF. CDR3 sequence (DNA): TGTGCCAGCAGCTTGGAGACAGGCGCGAACACCGGGGAGCTGTTTTTT.

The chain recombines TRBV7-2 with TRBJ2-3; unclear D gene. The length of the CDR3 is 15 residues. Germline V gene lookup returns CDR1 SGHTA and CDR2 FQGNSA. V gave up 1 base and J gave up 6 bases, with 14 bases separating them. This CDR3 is CASSLVLGPYDTQYF. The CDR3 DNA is TGTGCCAGCAGCTTAGTGCTTGGCCCATATGATACGCAGTATTTT.

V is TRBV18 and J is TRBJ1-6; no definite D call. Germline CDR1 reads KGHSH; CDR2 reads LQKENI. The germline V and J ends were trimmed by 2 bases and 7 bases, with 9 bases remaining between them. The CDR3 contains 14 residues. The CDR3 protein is CASSPREENSPLHF. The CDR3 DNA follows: TGTGCCAGCTCACCAAGGGAGGAGAATTCACCCCTCCACTTT.

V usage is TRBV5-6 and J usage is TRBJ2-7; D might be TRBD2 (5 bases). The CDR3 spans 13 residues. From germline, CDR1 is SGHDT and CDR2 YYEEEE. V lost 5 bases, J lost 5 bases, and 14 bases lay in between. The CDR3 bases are TGTGCCAGCAGGGACTGGTCTTCAAACGAGCAGTACTTC. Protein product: CASRDWSSNEQYF. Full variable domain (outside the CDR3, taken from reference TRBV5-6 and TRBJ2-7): DAGVTQSPTHLIKTRGQQVTLRCSPKSGHDTVSWYQQALGQGPQFIFQYYEEEERQRGNFPDRFSGHQFPNYSSELNVNALLLGDSALYLCASRDWSSNEQYFGPGTRLTVT.

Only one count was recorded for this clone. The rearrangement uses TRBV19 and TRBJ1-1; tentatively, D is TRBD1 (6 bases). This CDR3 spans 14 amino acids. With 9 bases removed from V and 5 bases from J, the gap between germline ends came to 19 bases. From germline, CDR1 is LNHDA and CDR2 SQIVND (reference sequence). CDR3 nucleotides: TGTGCCAGCCAGCCGGGACACCGCTCGACTGAAGCTTTCTTT. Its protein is CASQPGHRSTEAFF. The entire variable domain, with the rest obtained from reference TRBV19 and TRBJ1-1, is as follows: DGGITQSPKYLFRKEGQNVTLSCEQNLNHDAMYWYRQDPGQGLRLIYYSQIVNDFQKGDIAEGYSVSREKKESFPLTVTSAQKNPTAFYLCASQPGHRSTEAFFGQGTRLTVV.

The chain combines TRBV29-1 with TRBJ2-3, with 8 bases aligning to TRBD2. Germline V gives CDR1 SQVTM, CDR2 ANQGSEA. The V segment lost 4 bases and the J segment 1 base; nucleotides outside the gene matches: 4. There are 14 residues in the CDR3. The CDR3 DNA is TGCAGCGTTGGGGCGGGGGGAGGCACAGATACGCAGTATTTT. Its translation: CSVGAGGGTDTQYF.

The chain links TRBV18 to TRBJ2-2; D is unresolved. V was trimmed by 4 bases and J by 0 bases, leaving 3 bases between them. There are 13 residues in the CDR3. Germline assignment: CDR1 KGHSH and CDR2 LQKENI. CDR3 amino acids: CASSRANTGELFF. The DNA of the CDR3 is TGTGCCAGCTCACGAGCGAACACCGGGGAGCTGTTTTTT. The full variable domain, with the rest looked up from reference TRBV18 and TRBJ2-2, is NAGVMQNPRHLVRRRGQEARLRCSPMKGHSHVYWYRQLPEEGLKFMVYLQKENIIDESGMPKERFSAEFPKEGPSILRIQQVVRGDSAAYFCASSRANTGELFFGEGSRLTVL.

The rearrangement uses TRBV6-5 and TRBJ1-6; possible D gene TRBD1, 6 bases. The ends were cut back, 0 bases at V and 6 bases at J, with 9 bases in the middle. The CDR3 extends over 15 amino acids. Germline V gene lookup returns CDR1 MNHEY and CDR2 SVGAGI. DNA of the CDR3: TGTGCCAGCAGTTACTCCGACAGGCCTAATTCACCCCTCCACTTT. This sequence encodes CASSYSDRPNSPLHF.

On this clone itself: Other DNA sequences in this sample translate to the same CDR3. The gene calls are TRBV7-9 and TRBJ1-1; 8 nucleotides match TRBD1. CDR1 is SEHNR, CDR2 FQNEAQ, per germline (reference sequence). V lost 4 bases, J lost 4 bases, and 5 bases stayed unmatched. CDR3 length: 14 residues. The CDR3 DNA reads TGTGCCAGCAGCTCACCCGGACAGGGCACTGAAGCTTTCTTT. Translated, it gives CASSSPGQGTEAFF.

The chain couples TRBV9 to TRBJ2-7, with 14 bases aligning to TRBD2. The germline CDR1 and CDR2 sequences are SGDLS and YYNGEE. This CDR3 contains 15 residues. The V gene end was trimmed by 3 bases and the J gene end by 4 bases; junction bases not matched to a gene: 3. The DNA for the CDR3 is TGTGCCAGCAGCGCGGGGACTAGCGGGAGTTACGAGCAGTACTTC. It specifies CASSAGTSGSYEQYF.